A single sample gave rise to the 11 T cell receptor beta chains below, sequenced in a study of T cell repertoires in cytomegalovirus infection. TCRdb analysed the reads with MiXCR anew, one entry per CDR3 protein. The sample contains about 400,000 distinct CDR3 sequences, 15% to 20% of which appear only once. The material sequenced was PBMCs. These receptor sequences come from a human donor in good health (CMV status not recorded). Some clones in this sample may be carry-over from other donors' samples.

This clonotype showed up just a few times. The chain couples TRBV7-2 to TRBJ1-2, with D tentatively TRBD1 (6 bases). V was cut by 4 bases and J by 3 bases, with 15 bases left in between. The CDR3 covers 15 residues. Per germline, CDR1 SGHTA and CDR2 FQGNSA. The CDR3 DNA is TGTGCCAGCAGCTCGGACAGCGTTCGAGACTATGGCTACACCTTC. It translates to CASSSDSVRDYGYTF. Using reference TRBV7-2 and TRBJ1-2 for the parts outside the CDR3, the full variable domain is GAGVSQSPSNKVTEKGKDVELRCDPISGHTALYWYRQSLGQGLEFLIYFQGNSAPDKSGLPSDRFSAERTGGSVSTLTIQRTQQEDSAVYLCASSSDSVRDYGYTFGSGTRLTVV.

This clonotype was recorded a few times. The chain has TRBV19 and TRBJ2-1; D is unresolved. The V gene's germline CDR1 is LNHDA and CDR2 SQIVND (reference sequence). The CDR3 length is 12 residues. With 4 bases removed from V and 7 bases from J, the gap between germline ends came to 8 bases. CDR3 sequence (DNA): TGTGCCAGTAGTAAGGGTTGGAATGAGCAGTTCTTC. Its protein is CASSKGWNEQFF.

Only a few counts were recorded for this clonotype. The chain recombines TRBV6-8 with TRBJ2-7, with TRBD1 matching 8 bases. Germline loops: CDR1 MNHGY, CDR2 SAAAGT. This CDR3 spans 13 amino acids. The V segment lost 2 bases and the J segment 5 bases; nucleotides outside the gene matches: 2. The CDR3 sequence: CASSYLDRDEQYF. In nucleotides, the CDR3 is TGTGCCAGCAGTTACCTGGACAGGGACGAGCAGTACTTC.

There are a few counts of this clonotype. The chain recombines TRBV5-4 with TRBJ2-1; TRBD2 matches at 11 bases. The CDR3 is made up of 17 amino acids. Germline CDR1 is SGHNT and CDR2 is YYREEE (reference sequence). With 3 bases clipped from V and 5 bases from J, the junction kept 10 bases outside the gene matches. CDR3 loop: CASSYGLTSGTHNEQFF. DNA for the CDR3: TGTGCCAGCAGCTACGGCCTGACTAGCGGGACCCACAATGAGCAGTTCTTC.

The chain employs TRBV20-1 and TRBJ1-2; no clear D. The CDR3 covers 14 residues. Looked up from germline, CDR1 is DFQATT and CDR2 is SNEGSKA (reference sequence). V shed 4 bases and J shed 1 base, with 13 bases lying between them. The CDR3, as DNA: TGCAGTGCTACTCAACGGGCGGTTAACTATGGCTACACCTTC. Amino acid sequence: CSATQRAVNYGYTF.

This clonotype was counted only a few times. The rearrangement uses TRBV12-3 or TRBV12-4 and TRBJ2-5, with TRBD2 identical over 14 bases. V lost 6 bases and J lost 2; bases outside the gene matches: 8. CDR3 length: 17 amino acids. The CDR3 region has the DNA TGTGCCAGCAGGACTAGCGGGGGGGGTCGAACTCAAGAGACCCAGTACTTC. Residues: CASRTSGGGRTQETQYF.

This clonotype was counted a few times. This chain joins TRBV5-1 and TRBJ2-7; tentatively, D is TRBD1 or TRBD2 (5 bases each). Trimming stripped 4 bases from V and 3 bases from J, with 17 bases between. This CDR3 has 15 amino acids. Germline V gene sequence: CDR1 SGHRS, CDR2 YFSETQ. The DNA for the CDR3 is TGCGCCAGCAGCCCAAGGGTCGGGACCAACTACGAGCAGTACTTC. Encoded protein: CASSPRVGTNYEQYF.

This clonotype has ten or more counts. This chain connects TRBV12-3 or TRBV12-4 to TRBJ1-2; the D gene is possibly TRBD1 (5 bases). This CDR3 comprises 14 residues. The germline V and J ends were trimmed by 3 bases and 8 bases, with 16 bases remaining between them. This CDR3 is CASSFLRQRQGYTF. CDR3 DNA sequence: TGTGCCAGCAGTTTTTTAAGACAGCGCCAAGGCTACACCTTC.

The chain recombines TRBV12-3 or TRBV12-4 with TRBJ1-5; possibly TRBD1 for D (6 bases). V lost 6 bases and J 7 bases, leaving 13 bases between the germline ends. The CDR3 runs 13 residues. CDR3 coding DNA: TGTGCCAGCAGCAACAGGGACGTCCAGCCCCAGCATTTT. Its translation is CASSNRDVQPQHF.

The J gene is TRBJ1-5, the V gene TRBV28, with D possibly being TRBD1 (6 bases). V was pared by 6 bases and J by 0 bases, with 18 bases between. CDR3 length: 17 amino acids. Looked up from germline, CDR1 is MDHEN and CDR2 is SYDVKM. In DNA, the CDR3 is TGTGCCAGCAGCCAACAGGGCCGACTGTATAGCAATCAGCCCCAGCATTTT. Protein product: CASSQQGRLYSNQPQHF. The full variable domain, in which reference TRBV28 and TRBJ1-5 provide the parts outside the CDR3, is DVKVTQSSRYLVKRTGEKVFLECVQDMDHENMFWYRQDPGLGLRLIYFSYDVKMKEKGDIPEGYSVSREKKERFSLILESASTNQTSMYLCASSQQGRLYSNQPQHFGDGTRLSIL.

The chain is built from TRBV20-1 and TRBJ2-1; 12 bases line up with TRBD2. V shed 3 bases and J 15 bases; nucleotides not matched to a gene: 9. Looked up from germline, CDR1 is DFQATT and CDR2 is SNEGSKA (reference sequence). The CDR3 is 13 amino acids. Here the CDR3 DNA reads TGCAGTGCTAGCGATCTAGCGGGAGGGCCTCTGTTCTTC. This gives the protein CSASDLAGGPLFF.